This TCR beta chain was captured in a study of T-cell memory formation after mild COVID-19. TCRdb re-called the 5' RACE reads through MiXCR, storing one row per CDR3 protein. This sample has about 320,000 distinct CDR3 sequences, with 13% to 15% found just once. Whole-study results and caveats: Whereas later expanders leaned CD4+, clones contracting day 15 to 85 showed a balanced CD4/CD8 makeup. Pre-infection memory held some responding clones, suggesting pre-existing cross-reactive T cells responded. Most CD4+ clones that shrank were in CM and EM, while CD8+ ones turned up in EMRA.

Remarks on this clonotype: Its antigen is currently unknown.

The CDR3 covers 14 residues. V lost 1 base to trimming and J lost 7 bases, with 13 bases between them. CDR1 and CDR2 from the germline V gene are MDHEN and SYDVKM. The sequenced material came from PBMCs or a T cell subset sorted from them (not recorded which). This receptor was identified in a man between 18 and 35 years old who had mild COVID-19 (a few samples of this study predate the infection). Cell type and time point are not known. The chain is built from TRBV28 and TRBJ1-2; no firm D call. The CDR3 spells CASSLSGVGLGYTF. The CDR3 bases are TGTGCCAGCAGTTTATCTGGGGTTGGCCTTGGCTACACCTTC.